This T cell receptor beta chain was observed in a study of vaccination and CD4 T cells after COVID-19. Background on the study: Cultures acting as controls obtained a CEFX pool, an HIV-1 Nef pool, or no peptide.

Scientists ran DNA taken from cultured CD4+ T cells through the Oncomine TCR Beta short-read assay for sequencing. In TCRdb, the PCR reads were re-called with MiXCR into one record per CDR3 protein. The data show 9,500 to 12,000 distinct CDR3 sequences, with just over 55% seen just once and roughly 33% held by the top ten. The treatment denotes: roughly 11-day PBMC culture with coronavirus spike peptide pools or control peptides (ViraFEST assay). V lost 6 bases to trimming and J lost 1 base, with 10 bases between them. The germline CDR1 and CDR2 sequences are ENHRY and SYGVKD. The CDR3 totals 13 residues. A word on this clonotype: The antigen remains unidentified.

V gene TRBV10-3 combines with J gene TRBJ2-7; D might be TRBD1 or TRBD2, each matching 6 bases. The receptor was derived from a human donor who had recovered from COVID-19. Sample: CD4+ T cells from blood, cultured in vitro. Written as DNA, the CDR3 is TGTGCCATCAGGGAGGGGGGATCCTACGAGCAGTACTTC. This encodes CAIREGGSYEQYF.